Shown below are 11 T cell receptor beta chains from a single sample sequenced in a study of cytomegalovirus exposure and HLA in healthy donors. This PCR relied on a set of 60 Vbeta primers and 13 Jbeta primers. Libraries were prepared by immunoSEQ multiplex PCR; TCRdb keeps only in-frame clonotypes and omits some of them. Of more than 95,000 clones listed, 10% to 15% are singletons. Sequencing was carried out using PBMCs. The origin of the receptors is a man aged 35 to 55 in good health and CMV-seropositive.

The chain joins TRBV7-3 to TRBJ1-3; 9 bases are shared with TRBD1. Germline CDR1 and CDR2: SGHTA and FQGTGA. The CDR3 consists of 14 residues. Losses at the gene ends were 5 bases for V and 4 bases for J; bases not matched to a gene: 3. CDR3 bases: TGTGCCAGCAGCCCCGGGACAGGGGGAAACACCATATATTTT. Translated: CASSPGTGGNTIYF.

V is TRBV6-1 and J is TRBJ1-5; D not resolved. The germline V gene has CDR1 MNHNS and CDR2 SASEGT. Trimming removed 8 bases from V and 2 bases from J, with 10 bases in between. The length of the CDR3 is 13 residues. CDR3 sequence: CASLGSGNQPQHF. In DNA form, the CDR3 reads TGTGCCAGCCTGGGCTCGGGCAATCAGCCCCAGCATTTT.

The gene calls are TRBV27 and TRBJ2-7; tentatively, D is TRBD1 (5 bases). The CDR3 runs to 13 residues. CDR1 is MNHEY, CDR2 SMNVEV, per germline (reference sequence). Deletions cut 5 bases from V and 1 base from J, with 9 bases between. CDR3 sequence (DNA): TGTGCCAGCAGTCCGACAGCGTCCTACGAGCAGTACTTC. Its translation: CASSPTASYEQYF.

The CDR3 bases are TGTGCCAGCAGTCGGCCATCCGGGTTCGATACGCAGTATTTT. Translating gives CASSRPSGFDTQYF. The chain joins TRBV6-6 to TRBJ2-3; the D is unclear. V shed 5 bases and J shed 6 bases, with 15 bases lying between them. In germline, CDR1 is MNHNY, CDR2 SVGAGI (reference sequence). The CDR3 is made up of 14 amino acids.

This chain joins TRBV5-1 and TRBJ1-1; D is uncertain. The CDR3 totals 13 residues. The V and J ends lost 6 bases and 3 bases respectively, with 12 bases between them. CDR1 is SGHRS, CDR2 YFSETQ, per germline. CDR3 DNA sequence: TGCGCCAGCACTATTTCGAGGGACACTGAAGCTTTCTTT. It is translated as CASTISRDTEAFF.

This clone occurred a few times. The chain links TRBV14 to TRBJ1-2; TRBD1 might be the D (5 bases). This CDR3 is built from 13 residues. Trimming pared 4 bases from V and 8 bases from J, leaving 14 bases between. In germline, CDR1 is SGHDN, CDR2 FVKESK. This chain's CDR3 is CASSPQGGTGYTF. The CDR3 DNA sequence: TGTGCCAGCAGCCCGCAGGGAGGGACGGGCTACACCTTC.

This clone was seen only a few times. The rearrangement links TRBV9 to TRBJ2-7, with 11 bases identical to TRBD2. The CDR3 spans 15 residues. The germline CDR1 and CDR2 sequences are SGDLS and YYNGEE. V lost 4 bases and J lost 2; bases outside the gene matches: 5. The CDR3 DNA reads TGTGCCAGCAGCCCACTAGCGGGAGTCACCTACGAGCAGTACTTC. Protein: CASSPLAGVTYEQYF.

The V call is TRBV6-1, the J call TRBJ2-3; 12 nucleotides line up with TRBD1. The CDR3 runs to 17 residues. The germline V gene has CDR1 MNHNS and CDR2 SASEGT. With V trimmed by 3 bases and J by 3 bases, 7 bases remained unmatched. DNA for the CDR3: TGTGCCAGCAGTGATTACGGGGACAGGGGGCCGACAGATACGCAGTATTTT. Translation gives CASSDYGDRGPTDTQYF.

This clone was found a few times. The rearrangement links TRBV13 to TRBJ2-3, with D perhaps TRBD2 (6 bases). Germline CDR1 is PRHDT and CDR2 is FYEKMQ (reference sequence). V shed 5 bases and J shed 4 bases, with 16 bases lying between them. The CDR3 has 15 residues. CDR3 protein: CASSPLTSPPDTQYF. As DNA, the CDR3 is TGTGCCAGCAGCCCTCTCACTAGCCCCCCAGATACGCAGTATTTT.

The chain couples TRBV7-9 to TRBJ1-1; D not resolved. This CDR3 has 12 amino acids. Per germline, CDR1 SEHNR and CDR2 FQNEAQ (reference sequence). V lost 5 bases and J 3 bases, leaving 7 bases between the germline ends. The CDR3: CASSKTDTEAFF. In DNA form, the CDR3 reads TGTGCCAGCAGCAAGACTGACACTGAAGCTTTCTTT.

The chain carries TRBV25-1 and TRBJ2-7; 9 bases fit TRBD1. Germline CDR1 is MGHDK and CDR2 is SYGVNS. CDR3 length: 16 amino acids. Germline trimming cut 3 bases from V and 5 bases from J; bases unmatched to any gene: 11. CDR3 DNA sequence: TGTGCCAGCAGTGACAATCGACAGGGGGGTTCCAACGAGCAGTACTTC. This encodes CASSDNRQGGSNEQYF.